Sequencing of this TCR beta chain was carried out in a study of cytomegalovirus exposure and HLA in healthy donors. Overall study findings and caveats: Immune exposure information available was restricted to CMV serostatus. In a later analysis, specific HLA alleles were associated with under 20,000 TCR beta sequences at a 0.05 false discovery rate. In an earlier analysis, most TCR beta V segments were productive about 87% or about 30% of the time.

Researchers ran the PCR with 60 Vbeta and 13 Jbeta primers. The repertoire was sequenced with immunoSEQ multiplex PCR; TCRdb's copy has only in-frame clones and lacks some. The sample shows around 100,000 clones, around 84% of them seen only once. By share, this clone ranks as medium-sized (0.01 to 0.1%). Its antigen is undetermined. Each donor was nominally healthy when sampled (though unrecorded immune exposures were likely). J was trimmed by 8 bases and V by 1 base; bases with no gene match: 11. This CDR3 has 16 amino acids. Germline CDR1 reads MGHDK; CDR2 reads SYGVNS. This rearrangement joins TRBV25-1 to TRBJ2-1, with 7 positions matching TRBD1. Material for sequencing was PBMCs. This receptor was identified in a middle-aged woman in good health and CMV-seropositive. The CDR3 DNA reads as TGTGCCAGCAGTGAATCCCCTGACAGGGCCGTGGATGAGCAGTTCTTC. It codes for CASSESPDRAVDEQFF.